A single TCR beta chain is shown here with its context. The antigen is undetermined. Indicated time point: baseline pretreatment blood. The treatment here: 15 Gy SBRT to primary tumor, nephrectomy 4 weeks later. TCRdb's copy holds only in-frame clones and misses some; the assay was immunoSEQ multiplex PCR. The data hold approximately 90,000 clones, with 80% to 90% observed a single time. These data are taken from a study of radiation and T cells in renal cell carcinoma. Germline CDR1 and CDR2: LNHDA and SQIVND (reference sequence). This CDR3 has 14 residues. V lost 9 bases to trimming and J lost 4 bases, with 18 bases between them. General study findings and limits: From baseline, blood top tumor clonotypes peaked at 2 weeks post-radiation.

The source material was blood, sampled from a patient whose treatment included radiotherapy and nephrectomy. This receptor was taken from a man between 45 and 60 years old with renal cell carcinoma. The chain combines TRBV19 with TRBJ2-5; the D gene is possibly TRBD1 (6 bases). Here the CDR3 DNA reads TGTGCCAGCCATTCGGCAGGGGTTTTAGAGACCCAGTACTTC. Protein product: CASHSAGVLETQYF.